This T cell receptor beta chain was captured by sequencing in a study of shared clonotypes between healthy human individuals. Looking at the study overall: Used for every donor were three CD4 naive, three CD4 memory, two CD8 naive and one CD8 memory plate.

CD45RO-negative, CCR7-selected cells formed the naive CD8 fraction, which excluded terminally differentiated effector memory CD45RA+ cells. General study findings and limits: Compared with memory subsets, naive subsets generally had larger estimated richness. With a handful of donors compared, 4% to 5% of naive CD4 clonotypes were shared.

The V gene's germline CDR1 is LNHDA and CDR2 SQIVND (reference sequence). The V segment lost 9 bases and the J segment 0 bases; nucleotides outside the gene matches: 4. This CDR3 contains 13 residues. Repertoires were generated with immunoSEQ multiplex PCR, while TCRdb's copy carries only in-frame clones and drops some. The sample has about 2.1 million clones, 93% seen once. Regarding this clone: No antigen is known for it.

This sequence joins TRBV19 and TRBJ1-2; 7 bases fit TRBD1. This clonotype was sampled from a man aged 18-30 years in good health. Some clones in this sample may be carry-over from other donors' samples. Sequencing input: naive CD8+ T cells from PBMCs. This CDR3 is CASTGTANYGYTF. For the CDR3, the DNA is TGTGCCAGCACCGGGACAGCTAACTATGGCTACACCTTC.